The rows below give T cell receptor beta chains drawn from one sample of a study of T cell clonotyping in hematopoietic cell transplantation. TCRdb keeps only in-frame clones here, not all; method: immunoSEQ multiplex PCR. The table has about 70,000 clones, roughly 94% seen once. The sequencing input was peripheral blood mononuclear cells. Every receptor here comes from a man over 45 in good health. Some clones in this sample may be carry-over from other donors' samples. The CDR3 runs from the conserved cysteine through the conserved F or W. D genes are given only for firm matches. Expanded clones get a size class; other rows say once, few or many, or leave the size out.

j_call: TRBJ2-1
d_call: TRBD2
clone_size: -
v_call: TRBV27
cdr3_aa: CASSPLLPGRASNEQFF
cdr3_nt: TGTGCCAGCAGTCCCCTCCTCCCCGGGAGGGCCTCCAATGAGCAGTTCTTC

j_call: TRBJ1-5
d_call: TRBD1
clone_size: -
v_call: TRBV7-2
cdr3_aa: CASRPGQDSNQPQHF
cdr3_nt: TGTGCCAGCAGACCGGGACAGGATAGCAATCAGCCCCAGCATTTT

j_call: TRBJ2-7
d_call: -
clone_size: -
v_call: TRBV28
cdr3_aa: CASRLRGAESYEQYF
cdr3_nt: TGTGCCAGCAGACTTAGGGGCGCGGAGTCCTACGAGCAGTACTTC

j_call: TRBJ1-3
d_call: -
clone_size: -
v_call: TRBV7-2
cdr3_aa: CASSLVTMAPGNTIYF
cdr3_nt: TGTGCCAGCAGCTTAGTTACCATGGCCCCTGGAAACACCATATATTTT

j_call: TRBJ1-4
d_call: -
clone_size: once
v_call: TRBV4-1
cdr3_aa: CASSQENRLVEKLFF
cdr3_nt: TGCGCCAGCAGCCAAGAGAATAGGTTGGTTGAAAAACTGTTTTTT

j_call: TRBJ2-7
d_call: TRBD1
clone_size: -
v_call: TRBV5-1
cdr3_aa: CASSLAGTGVREQYF
cdr3_nt: TGCGCCAGCAGCTTGGCTGGGACAGGGGTGCGGGAGCAGTACTTC

j_call: TRBJ2-1
d_call: TRBD2
clone_size: -
v_call: TRBV29-1
cdr3_aa: CSIAGGGYNEQFF
cdr3_nt: TGCAGTATAGCGGGAGGGGGCTACAATGAGCAGTTCTTC

j_call: TRBJ2-5
d_call: -
clone_size: -
v_call: TRBV28
cdr3_aa: CASSSQVVQTQYF
cdr3_nt: TGTGCCAGCAGTTCTCAGGTTGTACAGACCCAGTACTTC

j_call: TRBJ2-7
d_call: -
clone_size: -
v_call: TRBV25-1
cdr3_aa: CASSELQRERDYEQYF
cdr3_nt: TGTGCCAGCAGTGAATTGCAGAGGGAGAGAGACTACGAGCAGTACTTC

j_call: TRBJ2-1
d_call: -
clone_size: -
v_call: TRBV27
cdr3_aa: CASIDGALEQFF
cdr3_nt: TGTGCCAGCATCGATGGGGCCTTGGAGCAGTTCTTC

j_call: TRBJ1-5
d_call: TRBD1
clone_size: once
v_call: TRBV28
cdr3_aa: CASRGWDRVNQPQHF
cdr3_nt: TGTGCCAGCAGGGGGTGGGACAGGGTCAATCAGCCCCAGCATTTT

j_call: TRBJ1-5
d_call: -
clone_size: -
v_call: TRBV6-1
cdr3_aa: CASREDGFRNQPQHF
cdr3_nt: TGTGCCAGCAGGGAGGATGGGTTCCGCAATCAGCCCCAGCATTTT

j_call: TRBJ1-3
d_call: TRBD1
clone_size: -
v_call: TRBV5-1
cdr3_aa: CASSGQRQGAGNTIYF
cdr3_nt: TGCGCCAGCAGCGGGCAAAGACAGGGGGCTGGAAACACCATATATTTT

j_call: TRBJ2-5
d_call: -
clone_size: -
v_call: TRBV5-3
cdr3_aa: CARSGSGSQETQYF
cdr3_nt: TGTGCCAGAAGCGGTTCCGGGTCACAAGAGACCCAGTACTTC

j_call: TRBJ2-5
d_call: -
clone_size: -
v_call: TRBV28
cdr3_aa: CASSLVPETQYF
cdr3_nt: TGTGCCAGCAGTTTAGTCCCGGAGACCCAGTACTTC

j_call: TRBJ2-3
d_call: -
clone_size: once
v_call: TRBV11-3
cdr3_aa: CASSLGSIDTQYF
cdr3_nt: TGTGCCAGCAGCTTAGGAAGCATAGATACGCAGTATTTT

j_call: TRBJ2-7
d_call: -
clone_size: -
v_call: TRBV28
cdr3_aa: CASSYSRAGGSFEQYF
cdr3_nt: TGTGCCAGCAGTTACTCGCGGGCAGGCGGATCTTTCGAGCAGTACTTC

j_call: TRBJ2-2
d_call: TRBD1
clone_size: few
v_call: TRBV5-1
cdr3_aa: CASSAGTGVTGELFF
cdr3_nt: TGCGCCAGCAGTGCCGGGACAGGGGTTACCGGGGAGCTGTTTTTT

j_call: TRBJ2-1
d_call: -
clone_size: -
v_call: TRBV29-1
cdr3_aa: CSVRQRGVESEQFF
cdr3_nt: TGCAGCGTTCGACAGAGGGGGGTGGAAAGTGAGCAGTTCTTC

j_call: TRBJ2-7
d_call: TRBD1
clone_size: -
v_call: TRBV9
cdr3_aa: CASSEGTGLYEQYF
cdr3_nt: TGTGCCAGCAGCGAAGGGACAGGGTTGTACGAGCAGTACTTC

j_call: TRBJ2-7
d_call: -
clone_size: -
v_call: TRBV4-3
cdr3_aa: CASSQGSRVGESNEQYF
cdr3_nt: TGCGCCAGCAGCCAAGGGTCTCGCGTGGGGGAGTCGAACGAGCAGTACTTC

j_call: TRBJ2-7
d_call: -
clone_size: -
v_call: TRBV28
cdr3_aa: CASTKSGDGDYEQYF
cdr3_nt: TGTGCCAGCACCAAGTCAGGGGACGGGGACTACGAGCAGTACTTC

j_call: TRBJ1-2
d_call: -
clone_size: -
v_call: TRBV4-1
cdr3_aa: CASSQVGNYGYTF
cdr3_nt: TGCGCCAGCAGCCAAGTAGGGAACTATGGCTACACCTTC

j_call: TRBJ1-2
d_call: -
clone_size: -
v_call: TRBV7-2
cdr3_aa: CASSAGANYGYTF
cdr3_nt: TGTGCCAGCAGCGCGGGGGCTAACTATGGCTACACCTTC

j_call: TRBJ1-5
d_call: -
clone_size: -
v_call: TRBV19
cdr3_aa: CASSPGIYSNQPQHF
cdr3_nt: TGTGCCAGTAGTCCGGGCATCTATAGCAATCAGCCCCAGCATTTT

j_call: TRBJ1-3
d_call: -
clone_size: -
v_call: TRBV13
cdr3_aa: CASSPGLVGNTIYF
cdr3_nt: TGTGCCAGCAGCCCGGGACTCGTAGGAAACACCATATATTTT

j_call: TRBJ2-7
d_call: -
clone_size: -
v_call: TRBV4-1
cdr3_aa: CASSQDSAGGSYEQYF
cdr3_nt: TGCGCCAGCAGCCAAGATTCGGCGGGTGGCTCCTACGAGCAGTACTTC

j_call: TRBJ2-1
d_call: -
clone_size: -
v_call: TRBV13
cdr3_aa: CASSHQGGPYNEQFF
cdr3_nt: TGTGCCAGCAGCCACCAGGGTGGTCCCTACAATGAGCAGTTCTTC

j_call: TRBJ2-1
d_call: TRBD2
clone_size: -
v_call: TRBV5-1
cdr3_aa: CASSSEQTSYFF
cdr3_nt: TGCGCCAGCAGCTCTGAACAGACTAGCTACTTCTTC

j_call: TRBJ2-1
d_call: TRBD1
clone_size: -
v_call: TRBV6-5
cdr3_aa: CASISGGQGAGEQFF
cdr3_nt: TGTGCCAGCATAAGTGGGGGACAGGGGGCTGGGGAGCAGTTCTTC

j_call: TRBJ2-5
d_call: -
clone_size: -
v_call: TRBV5-6
cdr3_aa: CASSSQADASGRETQYF
cdr3_nt: TGTGCCAGCAGCTCGCAAGCGGACGCCTCTGGACGGGAGACCCAGTACTTC

j_call: TRBJ2-5
d_call: -
clone_size: -
v_call: TRBV4-3
cdr3_aa: CASSQDWLQIQETQYF
cdr3_nt: TGCGCCAGCAGCCAAGATTGGCTGCAGATCCAAGAGACCCAGTACTTC

j_call: TRBJ2-3
d_call: -
clone_size: -
v_call: TRBV27
cdr3_aa: CASSLSPLPGTDTQYF
cdr3_nt: TGTGCCAGCAGTTTGTCTCCTCTACCGGGCACAGATACGCAGTATTTT

j_call: TRBJ2-5
d_call: TRBD1
clone_size: -
v_call: TRBV28
cdr3_aa: CASSLTGTVIQETQYF
cdr3_nt: TGTGCCAGCAGTTTAACCGGGACAGTGATCCAAGAGACCCAGTACTTC

j_call: TRBJ1-2
d_call: -
clone_size: -
v_call: TRBV25-1
cdr3_aa: CASRRGENYGYTF
cdr3_nt: TGTGCCAGCAGGAGGGGAGAGAACTATGGCTACACCTTC

j_call: TRBJ2-7
d_call: -
clone_size: -
v_call: TRBV11-2
cdr3_aa: CASSRYSGFSYEQYF
cdr3_nt: TGTGCCAGCAGCCGCTACAGCGGGTTCTCCTACGAGCAGTACTTC

j_call: TRBJ1-5
d_call: -
clone_size: once
v_call: TRBV6-5
cdr3_aa: CASSYSRQDSNQPQHF
cdr3_nt: TGTGCCAGCAGTTACTCTCGACAGGATAGCAATCAGCCCCAGCATTTT

j_call: TRBJ2-2
d_call: TRBD1
clone_size: -
v_call: TRBV27
cdr3_aa: CASSFGGQGTGELFF
cdr3_nt: TGTGCCAGCAGTTTTGGGGGACAGGGAACCGGGGAGCTGTTTTTT

j_call: TRBJ1-1
d_call: -
clone_size: -
v_call: TRBV18
cdr3_aa: CASSPDGVSGTEAFF
cdr3_nt: TGTGCCAGCTCACCGGACGGGGTCAGCGGAACTGAAGCTTTCTTT

j_call: TRBJ1-5
d_call: TRBD1
clone_size: -
v_call: TRBV28
cdr3_aa: CASSSTGKDQPQHF
cdr3_nt: TGTGCCAGCAGTTCGACAGGGAAAGATCAGCCCCAGCATTTT

j_call: TRBJ1-5
d_call: -
clone_size: few
v_call: TRBV1
cdr3_aa: CTSSPRQGWNQPQHF
cdr3_nt: TGCACCAGCAGCCCAAGACAGGGCTGGAATCAGCCCCAGCATTTT

j_call: TRBJ1-2
d_call: -
clone_size: -
v_call: TRBV7-2
cdr3_aa: CASSLEGDEVNYGYTF
cdr3_nt: TGTGCCAGCAGCTTAGAAGGGGATGAGGTAAACTATGGCTACACCTTC

j_call: TRBJ1-2
d_call: -
clone_size: -
v_call: TRBV6-1
cdr3_aa: CASILRGTDGYTF
cdr3_nt: TGTGCCAGCATTTTAAGGGGCACGGATGGCTACACCTTC

j_call: TRBJ2-2
d_call: -
clone_size: -
v_call: TRBV30
cdr3_aa: CACRSGANTGELFF
cdr3_nt: TGTGCCTGCCGCTCAGGGGCGAACACCGGGGAGCTGTTTTTT

j_call: TRBJ2-7
d_call: TRBD1
clone_size: -
v_call: TRBV5-1
cdr3_aa: CASSPGGRYEQYF
cdr3_nt: TGCGCCAGCAGCCCAGGGGGCCGGTACGAGCAGTACTTC

j_call: TRBJ1-3
d_call: TRBD1
clone_size: -
v_call: TRBV28
cdr3_aa: CASSLGDRSSGNTIYF
cdr3_nt: TGTGCCAGCAGTTTAGGGGACAGATCCTCTGGAAACACCATATATTTT

j_call: TRBJ1-2
d_call: -
clone_size: -
v_call: TRBV11-3
cdr3_aa: CASSEGSWGYTF
cdr3_nt: TGTGCCAGCAGCGAAGGGAGTTGGGGCTACACCTTC

j_call: TRBJ1-1
d_call: -
clone_size: -
v_call: TRBV9
cdr3_aa: CASSQKNTEAFF
cdr3_nt: TGTGCCAGCTCGCAGAAGAACACTGAAGCTTTCTTT

j_call: TRBJ2-2
d_call: -
clone_size: -
v_call: TRBV2
cdr3_aa: CASSLGQGYGELFF
cdr3_nt: TGTGCCAGCAGCCTCGGGCAGGGCTACGGGGAGCTGTTTTTT

j_call: TRBJ1-1
d_call: -
clone_size: once
v_call: TRBV9
cdr3_aa: CASSPRGAVNTEAFF
cdr3_nt: TGTGCCAGCAGCCCCCGGGGGGCGGTGAACACTGAAGCTTTCTTT

j_call: TRBJ2-3
d_call: -
clone_size: -
v_call: TRBV2
cdr3_aa: CASSVRGPDTTDTQYF
cdr3_nt: TGTGCCAGCAGTGTACGGGGTCCCGATACCACAGATACGCAGTATTTT

j_call: TRBJ2-2
d_call: -
clone_size: -
v_call: TRBV5-1
cdr3_aa: CASSRRQQDSGELFF
cdr3_nt: TGCGCCAGCAGCCGCCGTCAACAGGATTCCGGGGAGCTGTTTTTT

j_call: TRBJ2-3
d_call: TRBD2
clone_size: once
v_call: TRBV28
cdr3_aa: CASSLAGGGQDTQYF
cdr3_nt: TGTGCCAGCAGTTTAGCGGGAGGGGGGCAAGATACGCAGTATTTT

j_call: TRBJ2-7
d_call: -
clone_size: -
v_call: TRBV6-1
cdr3_aa: CASSEALGGPSYEQYF
cdr3_nt: TGTGCCAGCAGTGAAGCACTGGGTGGGCCTTCCTACGAGCAGTACTTC

j_call: TRBJ2-7
d_call: TRBD1
clone_size: -
v_call: TRBV9
cdr3_aa: CASSGRGQSYEQYF
cdr3_nt: TGTGCCAGCAGCGGCAGGGGGCAGTCCTACGAGCAGTACTTC

j_call: TRBJ2-1
d_call: TRBD2
clone_size: -
v_call: TRBV4-2
cdr3_aa: CASSQDPRVAGEVGSYNEQFF
cdr3_nt: TGTGCCAGCAGCCAAGACCCCAGAGTAGCGGGAGAGGTTGGCTCCTACAATGAGCAGTTCTTC

j_call: TRBJ1-5
d_call: -
clone_size: -
v_call: TRBV28
cdr3_aa: CASSLPGGSNQPQHF
cdr3_nt: TGTGCCAGCAGTTTGCCCGGGGGTAGCAATCAGCCCCAGCATTTT